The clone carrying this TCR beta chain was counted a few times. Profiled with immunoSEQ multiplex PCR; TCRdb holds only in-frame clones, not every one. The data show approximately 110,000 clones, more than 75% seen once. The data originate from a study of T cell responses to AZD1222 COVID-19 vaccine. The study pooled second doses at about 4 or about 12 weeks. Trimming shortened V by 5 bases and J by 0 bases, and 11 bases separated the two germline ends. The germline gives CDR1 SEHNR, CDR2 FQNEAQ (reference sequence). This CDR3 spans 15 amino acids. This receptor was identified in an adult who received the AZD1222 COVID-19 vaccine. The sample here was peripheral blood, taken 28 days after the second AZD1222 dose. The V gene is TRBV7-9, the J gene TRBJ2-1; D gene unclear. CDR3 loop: CASSVSESSYNEQFF. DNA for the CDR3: TGTGCCAGCAGCGTTTCAGAGAGCTCCTACAATGAGCAGTTCTTC.